This T cell receptor (beta chain) came from a study of blood T cell repertoires in COVID-19. Background on the study: Whether acute or convalescent, the COVID-19 samples came from the United States, Italy and Spain.

V was pared by 4 bases and J by 4 bases, with 11 bases between. This CDR3 region has 13 residues. Germline-derived CDR1 and CDR2 are SGHDT and YYEEEE. Original processing methods: Amplification of reference gene primers provided the estimated nucleated cell counts. The table came from immunoSEQ multiplex PCR; TCRdb's copy has only in-frame clones and leaves some out. Clonal size and the V and J genes are those of that table, whereas D and trimming came from the DNA. Of 200,000 or so clones in the sample, approximately 84% were seen once. In terms of age and location, participants ranged from about 18 to 95 years and lived in under 30 US areas. Participant-reported clinical history was the basis for cohort assignment.

The J gene is TRBJ1-2, the V gene TRBV5-6; D is perhaps TRBD1 (6 bases). The clonotype comes from a man aged 35-49 years who had recovered from COVID-19. Source material: PBMCs or T cells enriched from blood (not recorded which). The CDR3 is CASSLRDIYGYTF. The CDR3 DNA reads as TGTGCCAGCAGCCTCCGGGACATCTATGGCTACACCTTC.